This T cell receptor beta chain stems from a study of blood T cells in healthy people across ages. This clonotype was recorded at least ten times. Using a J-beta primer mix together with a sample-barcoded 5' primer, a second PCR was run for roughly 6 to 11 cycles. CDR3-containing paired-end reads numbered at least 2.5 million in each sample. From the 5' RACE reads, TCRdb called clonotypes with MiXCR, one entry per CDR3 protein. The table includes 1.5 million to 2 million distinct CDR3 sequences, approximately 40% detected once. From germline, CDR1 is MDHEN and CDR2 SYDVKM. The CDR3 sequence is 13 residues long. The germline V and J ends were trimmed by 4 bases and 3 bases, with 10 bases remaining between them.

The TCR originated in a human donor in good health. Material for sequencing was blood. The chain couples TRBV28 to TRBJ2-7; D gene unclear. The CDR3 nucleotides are TGTGCCAGCAGTTCGCAAAACTTCTACGAGCAGTACTTC. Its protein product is CASSSQNFYEQYF.